Each of the 26 T cell receptor beta chains below was sequenced from the same sample in a study of monozygotic twins with inflammatory bowel disease. TCRdb reprocessed the 5' RACE reads, keeping one entry per CDR3 protein, no DNA. This specimen shows about 420,000 distinct CDR3 sequences; the ten leading clones hold roughly 2.5%. Source material: blood. The receptor set was obtained from a human donor with ulcerative colitis or Crohn's disease, or a healthy co-twin of an affected twin (not recorded which).

This chain links TRBV20-1 with TRBJ1-5. The CDR3 is made up of 12 amino acids. CDR1 is DFQATT, CDR2 SNEGSKA, per germline (reference sequence). This CDR3 reads CSAINGNQPQHF.

CDR3 region: CASSLDGGPYGYTF. The chain carries TRBV5-1 and TRBJ1-2. The CDR3 totals 14 residues. CDR1 is SGHRS and CDR2 is YFSETQ in the germline V gene.

The chain recombines TRBV20-1 with TRBJ2-1; the TRBD1 assignment by TCRdb is unverifiable without DNA. The V gene's germline CDR1 is DFQATT and CDR2 SNEGSKA (reference sequence). CDR3 length equals 17 residues. The CDR3 region is CSARDSPPAGQFYEQFF.

This chain uses TRBV30 with TRBJ1-1. Germline CDR1 reads GTSNPN; CDR2 reads SVGIG (reference sequence). The length of the CDR3 is 14 residues. The CDR3 loop reads CAWSVRRGRAEAFF.

The J gene is TRBJ2-2, the V gene TRBV6-6. Germline V lookup: CDR1 MNHNY, CDR2 SVGAGI (reference sequence). This CDR3 is 13 amino acids long. The CDR3 protein is CASSYTDTGELFF.

This chain links TRBV9 with TRBJ1-1; TCRdb indicates TRBD1, and absent DNA this call remains unverified. The CDR3 is made up of 13 amino acids. Germline CDR1 reads SGDLS; CDR2 reads YYNGEE. CDR3 protein: CASKGQGDAEAFF. The complete variable domain, with remaining parts taken from reference TRBV9 and TRBJ1-1, reads DSGVTQTPKHLITATGQRVTLRCSPRSGDLSVYWYQQSLDQGLQFLIQYYNGEERAKGNILERFSAQQFPDLHSELNLSSLELGDSALYFCASKGQGDAEAFFGQGTRLTVV.

The rearrangement joins TRBV20-1 to TRBJ2-7; TCRdb proposes TRBD1, but this gene call is untestable without DNA. The CDR3 spans 14 residues. Germline loops: CDR1 DFQATT, CDR2 SNEGSKA (reference sequence). The CDR3 spells CSAPSPGSPYEQYF.

The V call is TRBV5-1, the J call TRBJ2-7; TCRdb gives TRBD2 as the D gene, but with no DNA this cannot be confirmed. The V gene's germline CDR1 is SGHRS and CDR2 YFSETQ. This CDR3 region has 15 residues. CDR3 protein: CASSGSGLRFYEQYF.

The chain joins TRBV4-2 to TRBJ2-7; the TCRdb call, TRBD1, lacks DNA for checking. Per germline, CDR1 LGHNA and CDR2 YNFKEQ. CDR3 length: 16 residues. CDR3 protein: CASSQEMGGGFEEQYF.

This chain connects TRBV12-3 or TRBV12-4 to TRBJ2-7; the TCRdb call, TRBD1, lacks DNA for checking. This CDR3 has 16 residues. The CDR3 region is CASKKLGGTESYEQYF.

CDR3 protein: CSVATSGSRYNEQFF. The rearrangement joins TRBV29-1 to TRBJ2-1; the D call from TCRdb, TRBD2, cannot be confirmed without DNA. CDR1 is SQVTM, CDR2 ANQGSEA, per germline. There are 15 residues in the CDR3.

The genes are TRBV7-3 and TRBJ2-3; TCRdb reports TRBD1, a call that lacks DNA to check it against. The CDR3 totals 13 residues. Germline lookup yields CDR1 SGHTA and CDR2 FQGTGA. The CDR3 region is CASSMGHTDTQYF.

The rearrangement links TRBV6-5 to TRBJ1-2. Germline V gene sequence: CDR1 MNHEY, CDR2 SVGAGI. The CDR3 contains 13 residues. The CDR3 reads CASGSGARGGYTF.

The chain uses TRBV20-1 and TRBJ1-1. The CDR3 has 11 residues. Germline V gives CDR1 DFQATT, CDR2 SNEGSKA (reference sequence). This CDR3 reads CSDRGGTEAFF.

The rearrangement joins TRBV4-3 to TRBJ2-2. Germline V lookup: CDR1 LGHNA, CDR2 YSLEER. The CDR3 contains 14 residues. This CDR3 reads CASSPLQFGGELFF.

V gene TRBV27 combines with J gene TRBJ1-2; TCRdb outputs TRBD1, but without DNA this stays unchecked. CDR1 MNHEY and CDR2 SMNVEV come from the germline V gene (reference sequence). The CDR3 spans 16 residues. CDR3 in amino acids: CASRQTGTGTSYGYTF.

The chain is built from TRBV10-3 and TRBJ2-1; the D gene TCRdb calls, TRBD2, cannot be checked with no DNA. Germline V gene data show CDR1 as ENHRY and CDR2 as SYGVKD. This CDR3 has 15 amino acids. CDR3 region: CAISLGSGRDNEQFF.

This chain joins TRBV20-1 and TRBJ2-3; the TCRdb call, TRBD2, lacks DNA for checking. CDR1 and CDR2 (germline): DFQATT, SNEGSKA (reference sequence). CDR3 length: 14 residues. The CDR3 protein is CSATKRDSTDTQYF.

This rearrangement joins TRBV25-1 to TRBJ1-2. The CDR3 sequence is 12 residues long. From germline, CDR1 is MGHDK and CDR2 SYGVNS. CDR3: CASSRDFYGYTF.

The J gene is TRBJ2-1, the V gene TRBV12-3 or TRBV12-4; there is no DNA to check the TCRdb D call of TRBD2. The CDR3 totals 17 residues. The CDR3 is CASSTQPGLAGYNEQFF.

The chain employs TRBV6-1 and TRBJ2-2; absent DNA, TCRdb's TRBD1 call cannot be checked. Germline CDR1 MNHNS, CDR2 SASEGT. CDR3 size: 15 residues. The CDR3 here is CASSAPMGATGELFF.

The chain uses TRBV6-2 or TRBV6-3 and TRBJ2-1; TCRdb designates TRBD2, a call that cannot be tested without DNA. Germline V CDR1 and CDR2: MNHEY, SVGEGT. This CDR3 is built from 15 residues. CDR3 amino acids: CASSYLTRGGGRQFF.

J is TRBJ1-1 and V is TRBV29-1; TCRdb picks TRBD1, but there is no DNA to check that call. The germline gives CDR1 SQVTM, CDR2 ANQGSEA. This CDR3 region has 15 residues. The CDR3 loop reads CSVEDLGQANTEAFF.

The rearrangement uses TRBV4-3 and TRBJ2-1; TCRdb returns TRBD1, unconfirmable since there is no DNA. Germline CDR1 is LGHNA and CDR2 is YSLEER. This CDR3 has 16 amino acids. The CDR3 sequence: CASSQDGGRLYNEQFF.

The rearrangement links TRBV7-2 to TRBJ1-6; TCRdb's D call, TRBD1, is unchecked because there is no DNA. The CDR3 sequence is 16 residues long. CDR1 is SGHTA and CDR2 is FQGNSA in the germline V gene. The CDR3 sequence is CASSLGTGMGNSPLHF.

This chain connects TRBV20-1 to TRBJ1-2; as DNA is missing, the TRBD1 call by TCRdb cannot be tested. The CDR3 length is 12 residues. Germline lookup yields CDR1 DFQATT and CDR2 SNEGSKA (reference sequence). The CDR3 protein is CSAKTGSGGYTF.